Sequencing of this T cell receptor (beta chain) was carried out in a study of shared clonotypes between healthy human individuals. In the study overall: Every donor yielded three CD4 naive, three CD4 memory, two CD8 naive and one CD8 memory plate.

On this clone itself: Antigen: not known.

Germline V CDR1 and CDR2: SGHNT, YYREEE (reference sequence). The CDR3 consists of 15 residues. The V and J ends lost 5 bases and 2 bases, in that order; junction bases with no gene match: 10. General observations from the study: Sharing across four donors was highest in naive CD4 (roughly 5%) and lowest in memory CD8 (0.4%).

It was roughly 190 ng DNA, approximately 28,000 T cell genomes, that sorted-subset replicate PCRs used. Per the original data handling: Filtering differed for immunoSEQ, which gave only junction sequences without quality scores. This table comes from immunoSEQ multiplex PCR, and its TCRdb copy is limited to in-frame clones, with some not included. That table supplies the V and J calls and clone size; D and trimming were determined from the DNA. The table records about 2.5 million clones, approximately 90% of them present only once. V is TRBV5-4 and J is TRBJ2-7, with TRBD1 matching over 7 bases. This clonotype originated in a man aged 18-30 years in good health. Some clones in this sample may be carry-over from other donors' samples. Material for sequencing was naive CD4+ T cells from PBMCs. Documented subset: CD45RA+ positively selected. CDR3 DNA sequence: TGTGCCAGCAGTACTAAGAGACAGGGCCCCTACGAGCAGTACTTC. It translates to CASSTKRQGPYEQYF.